This T cell receptor beta chain came from a study of T-cell memory formation after mild COVID-19. TCRdb reprocessed the 5' RACE reads with MiXCR, giving one entry per CDR3 protein. Among 350,000 to 500,000 distinct CDR3 sequences, 15% to 25% were seen once, and the ten largest hold around 8%. Points on this clonotype: Its cognate antigen is unknown.

Germline values: CDR1 GTSNPN, CDR2 SVGIG (reference sequence). Trimming took off 2 bases at V and 0 bases at J, with 11 bases between the two ends. The CDR3 contains 15 residues. Regarding the study as a whole: Clones that got smaller from day 15 to 85 had even CD4/CD8, while clones growing later tipped toward CD4+. Contracting CD4+ clones lay largely in CM and EM, with CD8+ ones residing in EMRA. The finding that pre-infection memory included some responding clones suggested that cross-reactive memory joined.

The source of this sequence is an adult woman who had mild COVID-19 (a few samples of this study predate the infection). Cell type and time point are not known. The chain is built from TRBV30 and TRBJ2-1, with D unclear. Material: PBMCs or a T cell subset sorted from them (not recorded which). The CDR3 DNA reads TGTGCCTGGAGTCAGACCAGAGGCTCCTACAATGAGCAGTTCTTC. Amino acid sequence: CAWSQTRGSYNEQFF. The complete variable domain, with remaining parts taken from reference TRBV30 and TRBJ2-1, reads SQTIHQWPATLVQPVGSPLSLECTVEGTSNPNLYWYRQAAGRGLQLLFYSVGIGQISSEVPQNLSASRPQDRQFILSSKKLLLSDSGFYLCAWSQTRGSYNEQFFGPGTRLTVL.